This entry lists 30 T cell receptor beta chains sequenced from one sample in a study of response to subunit inactivated influenza vaccine. A single record per CDR3 protein comes from TCRdb applying MiXCR to the RT-PCR reads. Altogether a few hundred thousand distinct CDR3 sequences are present, more than 10% being singletons, with the ten largest covering under 10%. Sample: non-naive T cells sorted from PBMCs, taken less than 15 days before vaccination. The receptor source for this set is a man in his fifties who received an inactivated influenza vaccine.

The genes are TRBV29-1 and TRBJ2-7, with 8 bases fitting TRBD1. Germline CDR1 SQVTM, CDR2 ANQGSEA. V was clipped by 6 bases and J by 2 bases; unmatched bases: 6. The CDR3 runs 13 residues. The CDR3 loop reads CSVRDRPTYEQYF. DNA of the CDR3: TGCAGCGTCCGGGACAGGCCAACCTACGAGCAGTACTTC.

This clonotype was observed a few times. V is TRBV30 and J is TRBJ1-1; D gene uncertain. V was pared by 1 base and J by 5 bases, with 8 bases between. Looked up from germline, CDR1 is GTSNPN and CDR2 is SVGIG (reference sequence). The CDR3 is 12 amino acids. CDR3 residues: CAWSGTVTEAFF. In nucleotides, the CDR3 is TGTGCCTGGAGTGGTACAGTGACTGAAGCTTTCTTT.

In this sample, this clonotype turned up a few times. V usage is TRBV7-2 and J usage is TRBJ2-7, with D possibly being TRBD2 (6 bases). From germline, CDR1 is SGHTA and CDR2 FQGNSA. This CDR3 spans 16 amino acids. V gave up 1 base and J gave up 2 bases, with 15 bases separating them. DNA for the CDR3: TGTGCCAGCAGCTTAGGGAGGGCCCATCACGCCTACGAGCAGTACTTC. It codes for CASSLGRAHHAYEQYF.

This clonotype was counted ten times or more. The chain recombines TRBV7-8 with TRBJ2-1; TRBD2 aligns across 7 bases. Germline assignment: CDR1 SGHVS and CDR2 FQNEAQ. The CDR3 consists of 16 residues. V dropped 0 bases and J dropped 3; count of bases not matched to a gene: 5. Here the CDR3 DNA reads TGTGCCAGCAGCTTAGCTTCTCGCGGGGGCTACAATGAGCAGTTCTTC. Translating gives CASSLASRGGYNEQFF.

Comment on this clonotype: This may stem from a read error, because a much larger clone lies one nucleotide away. In nucleotides, the CDR3 is TGCTGTGCCCCCGACAGGCAGGGGACCCAAGAGACCCAGTACTTC. Protein: CCAPDRQGTQETQYF. V is TRBV20-1 and J is TRBJ2-5; D may be TRBD1 (6 bases). The CDR3 sequence is 15 residues long. CDR1 and CDR2 from the germline V gene are DFQATT and SNEGSKA (reference sequence).

This clonotype was counted only a few times. J is TRBJ2-5 and V is TRBV11-2; 7 bases are shared with TRBD2. The germline gives CDR1 SGHAT, CDR2 FQNNGV. V shed 2 bases, J shed 4 bases, and the junction held 16 bases outside the gene matches. The CDR3 covers 18 residues. CDR3 nucleotide sequence: TGTGCCAGCAGCTTATTGGGGAGGGCGAATCGGGGAGGAGAGACCCAGTACTTC. Translation gives CASSLLGRANRGGETQYF.

The V gene is TRBV20-1, the J gene TRBJ1-1; 12 bases are shared with TRBD1. The CDR3 runs 12 residues. CDR1 is DFQATT and CDR2 is SNEGSKA in the germline V gene (reference sequence). J was trimmed by 6 bases and V by 7 bases; bases with no gene match: 3. The chain's CDR3 is CSVGTGGSEAFF. CDR3 sequence (DNA): TGCAGTGTGGGGACAGGGGGCTCTGAAGCTTTCTTT.

This clonotype was counted a few times. The chain recombines TRBV5-1 with TRBJ1-1, with 7 bases fitting TRBD1. V was pared by 5 bases and J by 0 bases, with 1 base of the junction left unmatched. CDR1 and CDR2 from the germline V gene are SGHRS and YFSETQ. This CDR3 has 13 amino acids. The CDR3 DNA sequence: TGCGCCAGCAGGACAGGGATGAACACTGAAGCTTTCTTT. This translates into CASRTGMNTEAFF. The full variable domain, rest sourced from reference TRBV5-1 and TRBJ1-1, is KAGVTQTPRYLIKTRGQQVTLSCSPISGHRSVSWYQQTPGQGLQFLFEYFSETQRNKGNFPGRFSGRQFSNSRSEMNVSTLELGDSALYLCASRTGMNTEAFFGQGTRLTVV.

There are many counts of this clonotype. The V and J genes are TRBV5-5 and TRBJ1-5, with no clear D. The CDR3 loop spans 11 amino acids. Germline V gene data show CDR1 as SGHKS and CDR2 as YYEKEE (reference sequence). V was trimmed by 6 bases and J by 8 bases, leaving 9 bases between them. The CDR3: CASTLSKPQHF. CDR3 DNA sequence: TGTGCCAGCACTCTATCCAAGCCCCAGCATTTT.

The V and J genes are TRBV20-1 and TRBJ1-1; D is ambiguous. CDR1 is DFQATT and CDR2 is SNEGSKA in the germline V gene (reference sequence). The length of the CDR3 is 14 residues. Trimming stripped 3 bases from V and 1 base from J, with 12 bases between. CDR3 nucleotides: TGCAGTGCTAGTGAAGGGCCCCGGAACACTGAAGCTTTCTTT. Translating gives CSASEGPRNTEAFF.

This clonotype was seen a handful of times. The chain carries TRBV3-1 and TRBJ1-3; TRBD1 might be the D (5 bases). V lost 4 bases, J lost 3 bases, and 10 bases lay in between. The CDR3 sequence is 14 residues long. CDR1 is LGHDT and CDR2 is YNNKEL in the germline V gene (reference sequence). In nucleotides, the CDR3 is TGTGCCAGCAGCCCGCCGGGACTTGGAAACACCATATATTTT. This gives the protein CASSPPGLGNTIYF.

A note on this clonotype: Since the CDR3 does not end with the conserved phenylalanine or tryptophan, this likely comes from a read error. As DNA, the CDR3 is TGTGCCAGCAGCCCACCTTTGGGACAGAACCAACTCCACACTGAAGCTTTCCTT. This translates into CASSPPLGQNQLHTEAFL. The chain joins TRBV3-1 to TRBJ1-1, with 7 bases matching TRBD1. The CDR3 has 18 residues. The germline V gene has CDR1 LGHDT and CDR2 YNNKEL (reference sequence). V lost 4 bases and J lost 3; bases outside the gene matches: 17.

This clonotype was seen only a few times. The chain recombines TRBV7-2 with TRBJ1-5; D perhaps matches TRBD1 (6 bases). The V end lost 1 base, the J end lost 0 bases, and 7 bases lay between the germline ends. Germline V lookup: CDR1 SGHTA, CDR2 FQGNSA. The CDR3 totals 15 residues. The CDR3, as DNA: TGTGCCAGCAGCTTAGAGGACAGTAGCAATCAGCCCCAGCATTTT. Encoded protein: CASSLEDSSNQPQHF.

Many counts were recorded for this clonotype. As DNA, the CDR3 is TGTGCCAGCAGCAGACGGACAGGGGGCGGAAGCAATCAGCCCCAGCATTTT. Residues: CASSRRTGGGSNQPQHF. The chain carries TRBV21-1 and TRBJ1-5; the DNA was not used to check the table's D call, TRBD1. TRBV21-1 is noted as a pseudogene. CDR3 length: 17 amino acids.

The chain's CDR3 is CASSFNPGQETQYF. In DNA form, the CDR3 reads TGTGCCAGCAGCTTTAATCCAGGGCAAGAGACCCAGTACTTC. The rearrangement links TRBV11-2 to TRBJ2-5, with D tentatively TRBD1 (5 bases). Between the trimmed V and J ends, which lost 3 bases and 2 bases, there was a span of 10 bases. The CDR3 covers 14 residues. Germline CDR1 and CDR2: SGHAT and FQNNGV.

This clonotype was detected ten times or more. V usage is TRBV10-2 and J usage is TRBJ2-1; D is possibly TRBD2 (6 bases). Trimming removed 7 bases from V and 7 bases from J, with 17 bases in between. Germline V gene sequence: CDR1 WSHSY, CDR2 SAAADI. The CDR3 is made up of 14 amino acids. CDR3 protein: CASKAGTSANEQFF. The CDR3, as DNA: TGCGCCAGCAAAGCCGGGACTTCGGCTAATGAGCAGTTCTTC.

The V call is TRBV7-9, the J call TRBJ2-5; no definite D call. Germline V lookup: CDR1 SEHNR, CDR2 FQNEAQ (reference sequence). Trimming cost V 5 bases and J 0 bases, with 13 bases left between them. The CDR3 loop spans 15 amino acids. The CDR3 region is CASSPSAGYQETQYF. CDR3 coding DNA: TGTGCCAGCAGCCCATCGGCCGGCTACCAAGAGACCCAGTACTTC. Using reference TRBV7-9 and TRBJ2-5 for the parts outside the CDR3, the full variable domain is DTGVSQNPRHKITKRGQNVTFRCDPISEHNRLYWYRQTLGQGPEFLTYFQNEAQLEKSRLLSDRFSAERPKGSFSTLEIQRTEQGDSAMYLCASSPSAGYQETQYFGPGTRLLVL.

The J gene is TRBJ2-5, the V gene TRBV20-1, with D possibly being TRBD2 (6 bases). The CDR3 spans 13 residues. Deletions cut 1 base from V and 4 bases from J, with 10 bases between. Per the germline V gene, CDR1 is DFQATT and CDR2 is SNEGSKA (reference sequence). The CDR3 DNA reads TGCAGTGCTAGAGCGTCGGGAGTAGAGACCCAGTACTTC. Protein product: CSARASGVETQYF.

Notes on this clonotype: Just one base apart from a much larger clone, this may be a read error. The J gene is TRBJ2-5, the V gene TRBV28; D is unclear. Germline lookup yields CDR1 MDHEN and CDR2 SYDVKM. CDR3 length: 14 amino acids. V lost 6 bases and J lost 5, with 16 bases in between. In DNA form, the CDR3 reads TGTGCCAGCAGCCCGATATGGGGTTCGGAGACCCAGTACTTC. This sequence encodes CASSPIWGSETQYF.

This clonotype was detected ten times or more. This chain uses TRBV7-9 with TRBJ2-7; D remains ambiguous. V shed 1 base and J shed 4 bases, with 11 bases lying between them. The germline gives CDR1 SEHNR, CDR2 FQNEAQ (reference sequence). This CDR3 has 14 amino acids. The DNA of the CDR3 is TGTGCCAGCAGCTTAGTGGCTAGAGGATACGAGCAGTACTTC. It codes for CASSLVARGYEQYF.

In this sample, this clonotype turned up a few times. The chain employs TRBV7-9 and TRBJ1-1; perhaps TRBD1 as D (6 bases). CDR1 and CDR2 from the germline V gene are SEHNR and FQNEAQ (reference sequence). Trimming removed 5 bases at V and 4 bases at J, with 8 bases between. The CDR3 is made up of 12 amino acids. CDR3 loop: CASSKGGTEAFF. The CDR3 coding sequence is TGTGCCAGCAGCAAAGGGGGCACTGAAGCTTTCTTT.

This clonotype appeared many times. The V call is TRBV29-1, the J call TRBJ2-7; 11 bases fit TRBD1. The CDR3 has 13 residues. After removal of 7 bases from V and 7 bases from J, the junction contained 9 bases not matched to a gene. The germline V gene has CDR1 SQVTM and CDR2 ANQGSEA. The CDR3 DNA sequence: TGCAGCGCCACTGGACAGGGGGCGGGGGAGCAGTACTTC. This gives the protein CSATGQGAGEQYF.

On this clonotype: Germline and junction disagree at one end, which may indicate a read error. The chain combines TRBV7-3 with TRBJ1-6; D is undetermined. This CDR3 is 15 amino acids long. In germline, CDR1 is SGHTA, CDR2 FQGTGA. The CDR3 coding sequence is TGTGCCAGCAGCTTAGTTTCCAAAAAAGGATCACCCCTCCTCTTT. Translation: CASSLVSKKGSPLLF.

The rearrangement joins TRBV5-1 to TRBJ1-1; the D is unclear. V gave up 0 bases and J gave up 6 bases, with 15 bases separating them. The CDR3 consists of 15 residues. Germline V CDR1 and CDR2: SGHRS, YFSETQ. DNA for the CDR3: TGCGCCAGCAGCTTGGCCCACGTCTCGGCAGCTGAAGCTTTCTTT. Protein sequence: CASSLAHVSAAEAFF.

This clonotype was seen a handful of times. The chain links TRBV7-2 to TRBJ2-1; the D gene is possibly TRBD1 (5 bases). Germline values: CDR1 SGHTA, CDR2 FQGNSA. V was clipped by 1 base and J by 4 bases, with 11 bases between them. CDR3 size: 15 residues. In DNA, the CDR3 is TGTGCCAGCAGCTTAGTAATTGCAGGGTACAATGAGCAGTTCTTC. Translated: CASSLVIAGYNEQFF.

V gene TRBV5-1 combines with J gene TRBJ1-4; D not certain. Germline V gene sequence: CDR1 SGHRS, CDR2 YFSETQ. With 4 bases removed from V and 0 bases from J, the gap between germline ends came to 13 bases. The CDR3 spans 16 residues. The CDR3 loop is CASSLTDASTNEKLFF. Written as DNA, the CDR3 is TGCGCCAGCAGCCTAACTGATGCCTCAACTAATGAAAAACTGTTTTTT.

At least ten counts were recorded for this clonotype. The rearrangement links TRBV20-1 to TRBJ2-2; TRBD1 matches 10 bases. Per germline, CDR1 DFQATT and CDR2 SNEGSKA (reference sequence). The CDR3 runs 16 residues. V gave up 5 bases and J gave up 3 bases; unmatched junction bases: 9. The DNA for the CDR3 is TGCAGTGCTCGATCGCCGGACAGGGGGGACACCGGGGAGCTGTTTTTT. The encoded protein is CSARSPDRGDTGELFF.

V gene TRBV6-1 combines with J gene TRBJ1-5; 7 bases match TRBD1. With V trimmed by 2 bases and J by 3 bases, 10 bases remained unmatched. Germline V gene sequence: CDR1 MNHNS, CDR2 SASEGT. The CDR3 consists of 17 residues. The CDR3 DNA reads as TGTGCCAGCAGTGAATATGGGAGGCAGGGGGACAATCAGCCCCAGCATTTT. Residues: CASSEYGRQGDNQPQHF.

There are a few counts of this clonotype. The genes are TRBV12-3 or TRBV12-4 and TRBJ1-5; D unresolved. The CDR3 spans 16 residues. V was pared by 1 base and J by 0 bases, with 10 bases between. The CDR3 DNA is TGTGCCAGCAGTTTAGGCAGCCTTTATAGCAATCAGCCCCAGCATTTT. This translates into CASSLGSLYSNQPQHF.

V and J are TRBV5-1 and TRBJ2-5; 8 nucleotides agree with TRBD1. CDR1 is SGHRS and CDR2 is YFSETQ in the germline V gene. V shed 4 bases, J shed 5 bases, and the junction held 7 bases outside the gene matches. The CDR3 has 14 residues. CDR3 sequence: CASSASTGGETQYF. In DNA, the CDR3 is TGCGCCAGCAGCGCGTCTACAGGGGGGGAGACCCAGTACTTC.